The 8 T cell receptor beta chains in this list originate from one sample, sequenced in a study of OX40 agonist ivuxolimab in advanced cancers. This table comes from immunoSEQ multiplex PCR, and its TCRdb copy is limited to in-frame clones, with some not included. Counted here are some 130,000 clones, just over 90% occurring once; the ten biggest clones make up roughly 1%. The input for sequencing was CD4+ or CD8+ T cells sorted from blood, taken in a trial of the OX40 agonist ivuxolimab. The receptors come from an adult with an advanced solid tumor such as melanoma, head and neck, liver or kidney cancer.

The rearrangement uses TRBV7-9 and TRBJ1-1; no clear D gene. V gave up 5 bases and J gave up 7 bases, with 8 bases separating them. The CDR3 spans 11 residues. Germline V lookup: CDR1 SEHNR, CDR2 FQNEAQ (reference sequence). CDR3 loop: CASSRLHEAFF. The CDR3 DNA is TGTGCCAGCAGCCGGCTGCATGAAGCTTTCTTT.

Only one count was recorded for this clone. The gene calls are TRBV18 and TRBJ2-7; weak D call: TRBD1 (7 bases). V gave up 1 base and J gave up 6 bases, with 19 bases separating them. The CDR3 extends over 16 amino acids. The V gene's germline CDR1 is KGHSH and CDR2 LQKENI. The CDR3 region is CASSPRVGDSGLEQYF. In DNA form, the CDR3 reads TGTGCCAGCTCACCACGAGTGGGGGACAGCGGGCTCGAGCAGTACTTC.

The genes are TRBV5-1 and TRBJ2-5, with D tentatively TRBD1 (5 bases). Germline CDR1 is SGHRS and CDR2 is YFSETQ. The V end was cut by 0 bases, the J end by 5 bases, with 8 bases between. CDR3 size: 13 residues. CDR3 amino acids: CASSLGAGETQYF. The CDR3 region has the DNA TGCGCCAGCAGCTTGGGGGCAGGGGAGACCCAGTACTTC. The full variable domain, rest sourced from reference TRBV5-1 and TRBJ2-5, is KAGVTQTPRYLIKTRGQQVTLSCSPISGHRSVSWYQQTPGQGLQFLFEYFSETQRNKGNFPGRFSGRQFSNSRSEMNVSTLELGDSALYLCASSLGAGETQYFGPGTRLLVL.

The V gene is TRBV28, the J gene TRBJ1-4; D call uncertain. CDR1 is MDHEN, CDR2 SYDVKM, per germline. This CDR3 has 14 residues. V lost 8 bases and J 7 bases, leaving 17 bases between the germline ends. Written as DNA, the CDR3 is TGTGCCAGCCATCCCGTGAGCCTAGCTGAAAAACTGTTTTTT. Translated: CASHPVSLAEKLFF.

The CDR3 is CASSEALQVAEAFF. As DNA, the CDR3 is TGTGCCAGCAGTGAAGCGCTTCAAGTAGCTGAAGCTTTCTTT. The genes are TRBV6-1 and TRBJ1-1; D unclear. The CDR3 has 14 amino acids. CDR1 MNHNS and CDR2 SASEGT come from the germline V gene. V lost 0 bases, J lost 6 bases, and 11 bases lay in between.

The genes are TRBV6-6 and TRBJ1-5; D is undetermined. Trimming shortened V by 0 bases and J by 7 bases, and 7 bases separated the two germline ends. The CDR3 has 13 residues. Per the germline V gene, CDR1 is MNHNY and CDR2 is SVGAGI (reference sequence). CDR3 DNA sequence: TGTGCCAGCAGTTACTCCGTAGGGCAGCCCCAGCATTTT. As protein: CASSYSVGQPQHF.

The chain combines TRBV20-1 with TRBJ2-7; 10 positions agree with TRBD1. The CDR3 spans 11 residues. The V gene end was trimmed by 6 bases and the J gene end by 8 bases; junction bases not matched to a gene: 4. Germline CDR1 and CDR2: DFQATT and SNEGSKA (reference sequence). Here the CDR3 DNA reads TGCAGTGCCCCGACAGGGGGCAAGCAGTACTTC. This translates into CSAPTGGKQYF.

CDR3 coding DNA: TGTGCCAGCAGCCCTGTCCGGACAGGGGCGAACTATGGCTACACCTTC. Translating it yields CASSPVRTGANYGYTF. This chain joins TRBV13 and TRBJ1-2; TRBD1 matches at 9 bases. The V segment lost 5 bases and the J segment 2 bases; nucleotides outside the gene matches: 9. This CDR3 spans 16 amino acids. Germline values: CDR1 PRHDT, CDR2 FYEKMQ (reference sequence).